The clone carrying this T cell receptor (beta chain) has just a few counts. The antigen is unknown. The library targeted TCRbeta and was prepared with unique molecular identifiers. TCRdb re-derived calls from the PCR reads in MiXCR, one entry per CDR3 protein. The sample holds about 830,000 distinct CDR3 sequences, about 15% seen once. Germline V gives CDR1 MGHRA, CDR2 YSYEKL. Trimming pared 4 bases from V and 2 bases from J, leaving 9 bases between. The CDR3 length is 14 residues. The sample originates from a study of T-cell reconstitution after alpha-beta-depleted transplantation in children. Findings of the study overall: Certain patients had high TCRbeta diversity at day 60, and it came from recipient T cells and thymic progenitors that survived. Expanded clones from the graft, numbering several hundred, reportedly supplied alpha-beta T cells about two months after transplant. Diversity and T-cell counts at one year after transplant derived mostly from new T cells.

This specimen consisted of PBMCs, mostly from graft donor cells, obtained 360 days after TCRalphabeta/CD19-depleted stem cell transplant. The chain carries TRBV4-1 and TRBJ2-1; D ambiguous. This receptor was obtained from a male patient younger than 18 who had a stem cell transplant for acute lymphoblastic leukemia, so the T cells may come from the graft donor. CDR3 amino acids: CASSPVVAYNEQFF. The CDR3 DNA reads as TGCGCCAGCAGCCCAGTGGTCGCCTACAATGAGCAGTTCTTC.